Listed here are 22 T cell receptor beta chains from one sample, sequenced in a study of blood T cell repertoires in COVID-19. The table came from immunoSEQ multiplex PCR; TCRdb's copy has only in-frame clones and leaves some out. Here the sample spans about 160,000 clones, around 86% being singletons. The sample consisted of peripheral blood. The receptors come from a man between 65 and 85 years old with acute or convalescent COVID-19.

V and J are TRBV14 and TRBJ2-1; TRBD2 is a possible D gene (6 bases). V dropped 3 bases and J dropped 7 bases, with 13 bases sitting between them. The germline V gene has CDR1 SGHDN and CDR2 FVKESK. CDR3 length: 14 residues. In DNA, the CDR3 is TGTGCCAGCAGCCACGGGGGAACGGGGAATGAGCAGTTCTTC. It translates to CASSHGGTGNEQFF.

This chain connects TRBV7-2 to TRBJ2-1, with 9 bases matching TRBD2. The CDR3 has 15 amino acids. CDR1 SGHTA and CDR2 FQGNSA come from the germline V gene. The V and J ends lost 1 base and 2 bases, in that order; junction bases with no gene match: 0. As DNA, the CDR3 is TGTGCCAGCAGCTTAGAGCGGGGGGCCTACAATGAGCAGTTCTTC. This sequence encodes CASSLERGAYNEQFF.

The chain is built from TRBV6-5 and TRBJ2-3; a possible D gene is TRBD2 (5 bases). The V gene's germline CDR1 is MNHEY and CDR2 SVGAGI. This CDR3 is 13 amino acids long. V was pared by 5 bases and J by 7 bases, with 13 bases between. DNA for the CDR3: TGTGCCAGCAGTAACCCTAGCAGGAATACGCAGTATTTT. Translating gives CASSNPSRNTQYF.

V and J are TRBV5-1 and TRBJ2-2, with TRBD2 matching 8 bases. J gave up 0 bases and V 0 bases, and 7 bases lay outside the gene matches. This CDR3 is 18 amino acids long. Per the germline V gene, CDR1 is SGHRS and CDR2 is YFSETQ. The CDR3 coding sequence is TGCGCCAGCAGCTTGGCCTTGGGCGGGAGGACGAACACCGGGGAGCTGTTTTTT. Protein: CASSLALGGRTNTGELFF.

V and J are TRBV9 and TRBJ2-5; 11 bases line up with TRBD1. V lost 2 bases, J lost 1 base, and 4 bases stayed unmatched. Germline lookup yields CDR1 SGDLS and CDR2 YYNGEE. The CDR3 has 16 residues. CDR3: CASSVSGTGGQETQYF. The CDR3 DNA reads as TGTGCCAGCAGCGTCTCCGGGACAGGGGGCCAAGAGACCCAGTACTTC. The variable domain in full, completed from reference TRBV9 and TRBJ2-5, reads DSGVTQTPKHLITATGQRVTLRCSPRSGDLSVYWYQQSLDQGLQFLIQYYNGEERAKGNILERFSAQQFPDLHSELNLSSLELGDSALYFCASSVSGTGGQETQYFGPGTRLLVL.

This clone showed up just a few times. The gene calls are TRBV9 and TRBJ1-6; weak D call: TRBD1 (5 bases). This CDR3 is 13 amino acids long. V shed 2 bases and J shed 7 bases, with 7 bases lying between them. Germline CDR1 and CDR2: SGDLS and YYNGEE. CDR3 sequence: CASSVYRNSPLHF. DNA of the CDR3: TGTGCCAGCAGCGTGTACAGGAATTCACCCCTCCACTTT.

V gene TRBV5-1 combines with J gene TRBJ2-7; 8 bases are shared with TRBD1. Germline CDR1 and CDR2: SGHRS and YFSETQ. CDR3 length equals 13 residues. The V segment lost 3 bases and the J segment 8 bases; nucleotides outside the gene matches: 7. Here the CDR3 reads CASSSGTGTQQYF. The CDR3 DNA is TGCGCCAGCAGCTCCGGGACAGGCACACAGCAGTACTTC.

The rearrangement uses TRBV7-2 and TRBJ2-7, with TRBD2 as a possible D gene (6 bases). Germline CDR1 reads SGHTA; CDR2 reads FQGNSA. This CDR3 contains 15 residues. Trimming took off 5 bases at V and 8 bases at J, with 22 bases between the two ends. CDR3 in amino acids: CASSNRDSRFAQQYF. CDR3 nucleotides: TGTGCCAGCAGCAACCGGGACTCACGATTTGCGCAGCAGTACTTC.

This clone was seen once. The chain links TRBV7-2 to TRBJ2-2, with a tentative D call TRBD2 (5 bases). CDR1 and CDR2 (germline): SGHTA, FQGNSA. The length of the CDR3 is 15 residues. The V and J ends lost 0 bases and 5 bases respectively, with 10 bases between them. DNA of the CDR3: TGTGCCAGCAGCTTAGCGGGAGTCCATACCGGGGAGCTGTTTTTT. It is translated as CASSLAGVHTGELFF.

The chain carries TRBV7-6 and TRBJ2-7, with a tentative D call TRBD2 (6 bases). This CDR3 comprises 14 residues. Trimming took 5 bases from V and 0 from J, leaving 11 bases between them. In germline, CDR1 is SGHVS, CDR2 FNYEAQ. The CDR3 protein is CASSGLASSYEQYF. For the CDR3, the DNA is TGTGCCAGCAGCGGTCTAGCGAGCTCCTACGAGCAGTACTTC.

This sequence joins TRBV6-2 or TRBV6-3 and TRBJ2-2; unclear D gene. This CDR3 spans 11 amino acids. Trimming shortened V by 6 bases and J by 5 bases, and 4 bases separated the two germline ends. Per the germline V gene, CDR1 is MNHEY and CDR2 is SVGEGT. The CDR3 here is CASSITGELFF. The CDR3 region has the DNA TGTGCCAGCAGCATAACCGGGGAGCTGTTTTTT.

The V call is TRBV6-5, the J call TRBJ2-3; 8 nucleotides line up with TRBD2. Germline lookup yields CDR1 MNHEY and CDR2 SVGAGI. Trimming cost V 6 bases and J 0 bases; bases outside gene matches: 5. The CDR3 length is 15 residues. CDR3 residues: CASRDWTSSTDTQYF. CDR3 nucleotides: TGTGCCAGCAGGGACTGGACTAGCAGCACAGATACGCAGTATTTT.

The CDR3 sequence is CASSQHPDRAGNQPQHF. The CDR3 bases are TGTGCCAGCAGCCAGCACCCGGACAGGGCGGGCAATCAGCCCCAGCATTTT. V gene TRBV7-2 combines with J gene TRBJ1-5, with 8 bases aligning to TRBD1. Trimming took 5 bases from V and 2 from J; bases not matched to a gene: 11. CDR1 is SGHTA and CDR2 is FQGNSA in the germline V gene. The CDR3 sequence is 17 residues long.

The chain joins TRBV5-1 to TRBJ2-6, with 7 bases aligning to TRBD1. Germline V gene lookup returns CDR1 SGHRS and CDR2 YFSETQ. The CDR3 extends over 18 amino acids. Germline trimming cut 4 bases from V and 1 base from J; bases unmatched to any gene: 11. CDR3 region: CASSQQGLVRSGANVLTF. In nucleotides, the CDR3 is TGCGCCAGCAGCCAACAGGGGTTGGTTAGGTCTGGGGCCAACGTCCTGACTTTC.

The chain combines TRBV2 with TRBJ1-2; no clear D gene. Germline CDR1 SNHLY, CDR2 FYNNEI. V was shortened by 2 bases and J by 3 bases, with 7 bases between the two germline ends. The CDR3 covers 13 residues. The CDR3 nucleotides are TGTGCCAGCAGTGAAAGGGAGGACTATGGCTACACCTTC. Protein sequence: CASSEREDYGYTF.

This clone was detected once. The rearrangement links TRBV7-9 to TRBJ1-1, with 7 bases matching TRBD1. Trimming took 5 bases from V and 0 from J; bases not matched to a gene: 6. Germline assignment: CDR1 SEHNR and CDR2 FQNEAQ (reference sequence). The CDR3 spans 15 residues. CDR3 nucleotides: TGTGCCAGCAGCCCGGGACAGAACATGAACACTGAAGCTTTCTTT. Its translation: CASSPGQNMNTEAFF.

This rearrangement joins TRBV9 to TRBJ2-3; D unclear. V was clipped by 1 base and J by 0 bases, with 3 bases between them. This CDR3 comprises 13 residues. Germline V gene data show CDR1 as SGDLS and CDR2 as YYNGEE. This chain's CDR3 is CASSVTSTDTQYF. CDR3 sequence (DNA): TGTGCCAGCAGCGTAACTAGCACAGATACGCAGTATTTT. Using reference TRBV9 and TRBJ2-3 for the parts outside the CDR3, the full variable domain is DSGVTQTPKHLITATGQRVTLRCSPRSGDLSVYWYQQSLDQGLQFLIQYYNGEERAKGNILERFSAQQFPDLHSELNLSSLELGDSALYFCASSVTSTDTQYFGPGTRLTVL.

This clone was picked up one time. CDR3 amino acids: CASSPGLALYTQYF. CDR3 nucleotide sequence: TGTGCCAGCAGTCCGGGACTAGCTCTTTATACGCAGTATTTT. V is TRBV27 and J is TRBJ2-3, with 9 bases aligning to TRBD2. V lost 5 bases to trimming and J lost 7 bases; unmatched junction nucleotides: 7. This CDR3 comprises 14 residues. From germline, CDR1 is MNHEY and CDR2 SMNVEV (reference sequence).

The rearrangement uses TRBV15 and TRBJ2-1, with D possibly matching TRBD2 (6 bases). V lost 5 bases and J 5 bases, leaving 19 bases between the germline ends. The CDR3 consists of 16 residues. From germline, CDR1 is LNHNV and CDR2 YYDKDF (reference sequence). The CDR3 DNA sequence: TGTGCCACCAGCGATGGACTCTCCGGGGAGGACAATGAGCAGTTCTTC. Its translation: CATSDGLSGEDNEQFF.

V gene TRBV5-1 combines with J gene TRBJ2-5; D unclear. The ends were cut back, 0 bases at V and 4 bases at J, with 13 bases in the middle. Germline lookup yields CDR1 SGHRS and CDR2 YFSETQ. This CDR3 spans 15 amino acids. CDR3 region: CASSLAAGVVETQYF. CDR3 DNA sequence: TGCGCCAGCAGCTTGGCGGCAGGCGTAGTAGAGACCCAGTACTTC. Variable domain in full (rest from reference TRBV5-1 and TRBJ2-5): KAGVTQTPRYLIKTRGQQVTLSCSPISGHRSVSWYQQTPGQGLQFLFEYFSETQRNKGNFPGRFSGRQFSNSRSEMNVSTLELGDSALYLCASSLAAGVVETQYFGPGTRLLVL.

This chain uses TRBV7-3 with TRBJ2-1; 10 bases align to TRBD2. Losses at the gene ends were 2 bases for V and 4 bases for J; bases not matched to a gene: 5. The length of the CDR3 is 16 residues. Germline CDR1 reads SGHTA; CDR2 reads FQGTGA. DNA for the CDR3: TGTGCCAGCAGCTTAGTGACTAGCGGGCCATACAATGAGCAGTTCTTC. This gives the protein CASSLVTSGPYNEQFF.

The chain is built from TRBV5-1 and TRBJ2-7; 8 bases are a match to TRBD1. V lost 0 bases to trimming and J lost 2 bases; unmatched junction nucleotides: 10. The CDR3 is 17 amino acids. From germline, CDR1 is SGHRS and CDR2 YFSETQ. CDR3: CASSLVGLDRDPYEQYF. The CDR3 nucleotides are TGCGCCAGCAGCTTGGTGGGATTGGACAGGGACCCCTACGAGCAGTACTTC.